The TCR beta chain described here comes from a study of blood T cell repertoires in COVID-19. Assay used: immunoSEQ multiplex PCR; TCRdb lists only in-frame clones, some missing. The sample carries roughly 48,000 clones, 82% recorded once. Sequences were obtained from peripheral blood. The clonotype comes from a man between 40 and 49 years old with acute or convalescent COVID-19.

The CDR3 DNA sequence: TGCGCCAGCAGCCATGGGACAGGGTCCTACGAGCAGTACTTC. Protein: CASSHGTGSYEQYF. The chain uses TRBV4-3 and TRBJ2-7; 9 nucleotides line up with TRBD1. This CDR3 contains 14 residues. Germline V gene lookup returns CDR1 LGHNA and CDR2 YSLEER. V trimming: 3 bases; J trimming: 1 base; junction bases outside the gene matches: 1.